This entry lists 26 T cell receptor beta chains sequenced from one sample in a study of beta chain features in type 1 diabetes (dated by TCRdb to 2017 to 2018). Their antigens remain unidentified. What the work shows at the level of the full study, not this receptor alone: A moderate but significant shortening of TCRB CDR3 length was observed in type 1 diabetes patients in all four CD4+ subsets.

Library creation used the immunoSEQ multiplex PCR assay. The High Capacity cDNA Reverse Transcription Kit was used to reverse transcribe all of the isolated RNA, meaning that expressed TCRB transcripts were what got sequenced. TCRdb carries this immuneACCESS record with in-frame sequences only. Its versions omit some clonotypes, under half of them owing to an unresolved V gene in the studies checked, with the rest unexplained. The sample profile shows roughly 340,000 clones; approximately 13% of them were found once. Roughly 0.015% of the sample goes to the ten largest clones. The sample was naive CD4+ T cells from blood. In the paper's terms, the cell subset or site label means: true naive CD4+ T cells. The receptors come from a woman under 30 with type 1 diabetes.

This clone turned up a few times. J is TRBJ2-1 and V is TRBV18; 11 bases are shared with TRBD2. J was trimmed by 2 bases and V by 6 bases; bases with no gene match: 6. The germline gives CDR1 KGHSH, CDR2 LQKENI. The CDR3 has 16 residues. CDR3: CASSPLTSGAYNEQFF. The CDR3 DNA is TGTGCCAGCTCGCCTTTGACTAGCGGGGCCTACAATGAGCAGTTCTTC.

This clone was seen more than once but under ten times. The chain joins TRBV6-6 to TRBJ1-2, with D possibly TRBD1 on 5 matching bases. The length of the CDR3 is 13 residues. The V end lost 6 bases, the J end lost 4 bases, and 12 bases lay between the germline ends. CDR1 is MNHNY and CDR2 is SVGAGI in the germline V gene (reference sequence). The CDR3 DNA reads as TGTGCCAGCAGCCCCGACAGACTCTATGGCTACACCTTC. Protein product: CASSPDRLYGYTF.

The rearrangement joins TRBV18 to TRBJ2-2; D remains ambiguous. The CDR3 has 14 residues. From germline, CDR1 is KGHSH and CDR2 LQKENI. V shed 2 bases and J shed 0 bases, with 4 bases lying between them. CDR3 loop: CASSPRANTGELFF. Here the CDR3 DNA reads TGTGCCAGCTCACCAAGAGCGAACACCGGGGAGCTGTTTTTT.

This clone was seen a few times. Other DNA variants within this sample encode the same CDR3. J is TRBJ2-1 and V is TRBV5-1, with 9 bases aligning to TRBD1. Germline-derived CDR1 and CDR2 are SGHRS and YFSETQ. The CDR3 consists of 15 residues. Unmatched junction bases numbered 3, after V lost 4 bases and J lost 1 base. The CDR3 is CASSPGQGSYNEQFF. The DNA for the CDR3 is TGCGCCAGCAGCCCGGGACAGGGTTCCTACAATGAGCAGTTCTTC.

This chain connects TRBV18 to TRBJ2-5, with D possibly being TRBD2 (5 bases). Trimming took off 3 bases at V and 5 bases at J, with 13 bases between the two ends. CDR1 and CDR2 from the germline V gene are KGHSH and LQKENI. CDR3 length equals 14 residues. In DNA form, the CDR3 reads TGTGCCAGCTCACCGTCCGGGGTTGGCGAGACCCAGTACTTC. Its translation: CASSPSGVGETQYF.

This clone was counted only a few times. This chain links TRBV7-9 with TRBJ1-2; 7 bases fit TRBD1. Germline V gives CDR1 SEHNR, CDR2 FQNEAQ (reference sequence). J lost 8 bases, V lost 1 base, and 4 bases had no gene match. The CDR3 loop spans 13 amino acids. In DNA form, the CDR3 reads TGTGCCAGCAGCTTAGGACAGGGAGACGGCTACACCTTC. This sequence encodes CASSLGQGDGYTF. Variable domain in full (rest from reference TRBV7-9 and TRBJ1-2): DTGVSQNPRHKITKRGQNVTFRCDPISEHNRLYWYRQTLGQGPEFLTYFQNEAQLEKSRLLSDRFSAERPKGSFSTLEIQRTEQGDSAMYLCASSLGQGDGYTFGSGTRLTVV.

This clone has a handful of counts. The chain is built from TRBV6-6 and TRBJ1-1; 7 nucleotides match TRBD1. Germline CDR1 reads MNHNY; CDR2 reads SVGAGI (reference sequence). V shed 7 bases and J 4 bases; nucleotides not matched to a gene: 9. The CDR3 runs to 14 residues. CDR3 amino acids: CASTTTGTGTEAFF. The CDR3 DNA reads TGTGCCAGCACTACGACAGGGACGGGCACTGAAGCTTTCTTT.

V usage is TRBV5-6 and J usage is TRBJ2-7, with D tentatively TRBD1 (6 bases). V lost 1 base and J lost 2, with 10 bases in between. Germline values: CDR1 SGHDT, CDR2 YYEEEE. CDR3 length equals 14 residues. The CDR3 DNA reads TGTGCCAGCAGCTTGACTAGGGGGACCTACGAGCAGTACGTC. Protein: CASSLTRGTYEQYV.

The chain links TRBV27 to TRBJ2-1; 10 positions match TRBD1. V lost 3 bases and J lost 7; bases outside the gene matches: 15. Germline V gives CDR1 MNHEY, CDR2 SMNVEV (reference sequence). The CDR3 totals 18 residues. CDR3 in amino acids: CASSLSHIPGQGSNEQFF. The CDR3 coding sequence is TGTGCCAGCAGTTTGTCCCACATACCGGGACAGGGGAGTAATGAGCAGTTCTTC.

This sequence joins TRBV7-2 and TRBJ2-7, with a tentative D call TRBD2 (5 bases). The CDR3 extends over 14 amino acids. With 1 base removed from V and 7 bases from J, the gap between germline ends came to 14 bases. Germline loops: CDR1 SGHTA, CDR2 FQGNSA. Written as DNA, the CDR3 is TGTGCCAGCAGCTTAGTGCCCGGGGTTCGAGAGCAGTACTTC. This gives the protein CASSLVPGVREQYF.

The chain is built from TRBV7-2 and TRBJ2-4; possibly TRBD1 for D (5 bases). The CDR3 runs to 14 residues. The germline V gene has CDR1 SGHTA and CDR2 FQGNSA. Trimming shortened V by 5 bases and J by 7 bases, and 15 bases separated the two germline ends. The CDR3 reads CASSPQGGQNIQYF. The DNA of the CDR3 is TGTGCCAGCAGCCCGCAGGGTGGTCAGAACATTCAGTACTTC.

This chain joins TRBV5-6 and TRBJ1-2; D remains ambiguous. V was cut by 4 bases and J by 8 bases, with 15 bases left in between. Germline CDR1 is SGHDT and CDR2 is YYEEEE. There are 13 residues in the CDR3. In DNA form, the CDR3 reads TGTGCCAGCAGCGAGGAGGCGGGCCGCGGCTACACCTTC. This encodes CASSEEAGRGYTF.

This clone was seen a few times. The chain employs TRBV2 and TRBJ1-5; D unclear. V was shortened by 10 bases and J by 2 bases, with 18 bases between the two germline ends. This CDR3 contains 15 residues. Germline V gene lookup returns CDR1 SNHLY and CDR2 FYNNEI. DNA for the CDR3: TGTGCCACCCTTGACCGGCGCGGTGGCAATCAGCCCCAGCATTTT. It yields the protein CATLDRRGGNQPQHF.

This sequence joins TRBV29-1 and TRBJ2-7, with 7 bases fitting TRBD1. The germline CDR1 and CDR2 sequences are SQVTM and ANQGSEA. The CDR3 length is 12 residues. The V segment lost 4 bases and the J segment 4 bases; nucleotides outside the gene matches: 4. CDR3 residues: CSVGTGEYEQYF. CDR3 sequence (DNA): TGCAGCGTTGGGACAGGCGAGTACGAGCAGTACTTC.

This clone came up a few times. The V call is TRBV28, the J call TRBJ2-3, with a tentative D call TRBD1 (5 bases). This CDR3 region has 15 residues. V was pared by 2 bases and J by 4 bases, with 13 bases between. Germline CDR1 MDHEN, CDR2 SYDVKM. The CDR3 region has the DNA TGTGCCAGCAGTTTACAGGGCGTGCGAGCAGATACGCAGTATTTT. This encodes CASSLQGVRADTQYF.

This clone was counted between two and nine times. V and J are TRBV6-1 and TRBJ2-1; 9 nucleotides line up with TRBD2. Trimming cost V 6 bases and J 1 base; bases outside gene matches: 4. The germline V gene encodes CDR1 MNHNS and CDR2 SASEGT. The CDR3 length is 15 residues. This CDR3 reads CASSETSGSYNEQFF. Written as DNA, the CDR3 is TGTGCCAGCAGCGAGACTAGCGGATCCTACAATGAGCAGTTCTTC.

This clone showed up just a few times. The CDR3: CASSFLPPGLGTDTQYF. The CDR3 DNA reads as TGTGCCAGCAGCTTCCTTCCTCCGGGACTAGGCACAGATACGCAGTATTTT. This chain connects TRBV7-2 to TRBJ2-3; TRBD2 matches 8 bases. CDR3 length: 17 amino acids. V was pared by 3 bases and J by 1 base, with 9 bases of the junction left unmatched. Germline values: CDR1 SGHTA, CDR2 FQGNSA.

V usage is TRBV2 and J usage is TRBJ2-1; 8 bases are a match to TRBD1. V dropped 9 bases and J dropped 2; count of bases not matched to a gene: 6. Germline V gene sequence: CDR1 SNHLY, CDR2 FYNNEI. The CDR3 loop spans 14 amino acids. The CDR3 bases are TGTGCCAGTATAAGGACAGGGACCTACAATGAGCAGTTCTTC. Translated: CASIRTGTYNEQFF. The full variable domain, with the rest looked up from reference TRBV2 and TRBJ2-1, is EPEVTQTPSHQVTQMGQEVILRCVPISNHLYFYWYRQILGQKVEFLVSFYNNEISEKSEIFDDQFSVERPDGSNFTLKIRSTKLEDSAMYFCASIRTGTYNEQFFGPGTRLTVL.

This clone was counted ten times or more. The chain is built from TRBV4-3 and TRBJ2-3; D may be TRBD1 (5 bases). Germline V gives CDR1 LGHNA, CDR2 YSLEER. The CDR3 consists of 15 residues. The V and J ends lost 0 bases and 6 bases respectively, with 13 bases between them. The CDR3 protein is CASSQDPTGSDTQYF. The DNA for the CDR3 is TGCGCCAGCAGCCAAGATCCCACAGGCTCGGATACGCAGTATTTT.

This chain links TRBV25-1 with TRBJ1-1; TRBD1 aligns across 8 bases. V was pared by 2 bases and J by 1 base, with 3 bases of the junction left unmatched. Looked up from germline, CDR1 is MGHDK and CDR2 is SYGVNS. The CDR3 length is 15 residues. The CDR3 DNA sequence: TGTGCCAGCAGTGAACAGGGGGCAGGGAACACTGAAGCTTTCTTT. As protein: CASSEQGAGNTEAFF.

This chain uses TRBV28 with TRBJ2-3, with D perhaps TRBD2 (6 bases). Trimming removed 5 bases at V and 2 bases at J, with 14 bases between. The CDR3 consists of 15 residues. In germline, CDR1 is MDHEN, CDR2 SYDVKM. The DNA for the CDR3 is TGTGCCAGCAGTCGTGGCGGGACCTCCACAGATACGCAGTATTTT. Its protein product is CASSRGGTSTDTQYF.

The rearrangement links TRBV4-2 to TRBJ2-2; TRBD2 matches 8 bases. There are 17 residues in the CDR3. The germline V gene has CDR1 LGHNA and CDR2 YNFKEQ. Trimming took 4 bases from V and 6 from J; bases not matched to a gene: 13. CDR3 DNA sequence: TGTGCCAGCAGCCCCTCGGCGGGGGGAAGGAGAGCCGGGGAGCTGTTTTTT. This codes for CASSPSAGGRRAGELFF.

The J gene is TRBJ2-5, the V gene TRBV9; D may be TRBD1 (6 bases). Trimming pared 2 bases from V and 7 bases from J, leaving 12 bases between. This CDR3 has 13 residues. The germline CDR1 and CDR2 sequences are SGDLS and YYNGEE. CDR3 residues: CASSVGASGTQYF. The CDR3, as DNA: TGTGCCAGCAGCGTGGGGGCCTCCGGGACCCAGTACTTC.

The chain is built from TRBV5-1 and TRBJ2-3; 10 nucleotides agree with TRBD2. Germline values: CDR1 SGHRS, CDR2 YFSETQ. This CDR3 contains 18 residues. The J segment lost 0 bases and the V segment lost 2 bases, leaving 9 bases of the junction unmatched. The CDR3 sequence is CASSLGLAGDQSTDTQYF. CDR3 sequence (DNA): TGCGCCAGCAGCTTAGGGCTAGCGGGAGACCAGAGCACAGATACGCAGTATTTT.

This chain links TRBV7-9 with TRBJ2-1; tentatively, D is TRBD1 (5 bases). Trimming removed 4 bases at V and 0 bases at J, with 16 bases between. The CDR3 loop spans 17 amino acids. Germline-derived CDR1 and CDR2 are SEHNR and FQNEAQ (reference sequence). For the CDR3, the DNA is TGTGCCAGCAGCTCTCTCCAGGGCTCGAGCTCCTACAATGAGCAGTTCTTC. This codes for CASSSLQGSSSYNEQFF.

The CDR3 bases are TGTGCCAGCCCAGACAGGACCAACGAAAAACTGTTTTTT. Protein product: CASPDRTNEKLFF. V is TRBV19 and J is TRBJ1-4, with D tentatively TRBD1 (6 bases). Germline lookup yields CDR1 LNHDA and CDR2 SQIVND (reference sequence). The germline V and J ends were trimmed by 9 bases and 8 bases, with 16 bases remaining between them. There are 13 residues in the CDR3.